This TCR beta chain was identified in a study of monozygotic twins with cystic fibrosis. The wider study: With approximately 15 PCR cycles, barcoded libraries came from about 3 micrograms of fragmented DNA.

This CDR3 region has 17 residues. CDR1 is SGHVS, CDR2 FQNEAQ, per germline. With 1 base removed from V and 1 base from J, the gap between germline ends came to 16 bases. Study findings and constraints: In 13 of 16 pairs, V gene usage was closest to the co-twin's. Median Simpson clonality of 0.0095 suggested naive T cells predominated. Monozygotic CF twin pairs shared significantly more nucleotide-identical clonotypes than unrelated CF individuals did.

Only in-frame clones appear in the TCRdb table, and some are missing; sequencing was by immunoSEQ multiplex PCR. The data hold about 35,000 clones, with more than 60% observed a single time. This clone is a singleton in its sample. What it binds is unknown. The rearrangement uses TRBV7-8 and TRBJ1-1; unclear D gene. The TCR was taken from a girl between 5 and 17 years old with cystic fibrosis. The sample consisted of blood. The CDR3 nucleotides are TGTGCCAGCAGCTTAGGGGAGGGCGGTATACGGAACACTGAAGCTTTCTTT. Translation: CASSLGEGGIRNTEAFF.